This TCR beta chain is from a study of Graves' ophthalmopathy and Graves' hyperthyroidism. Study-level findings and limits: Using 13 signatures, a model distinguished ophthalmopathy from stable hyperthyroidism, reaching about 87% sensitivity and 81.08% specificity. Blood was where most expanded thyroid clonotypes above 0.001 frequency also turned up.

Germline lookup yields CDR1 SGHKS and CDR2 YYEKEE (reference sequence). With 4 bases removed from V and 0 bases from J, the gap between germline ends came to 10 bases. The CDR3 runs 14 residues. This clonotype was picked up a small number of times. Its cognate antigen is unknown. The authors isolated PBMCs from around 10 ml of fresh peripheral blood. Beta-chain TCR CDR3 regions were amplified from RNA transcripts. Investigators did first-round RT-PCR with HTBI primers, then second-round multiplex PCR. Using its own MiXCR run on the multiplex PCR reads, TCRdb lists one record per CDR3 protein. The top ten clones hold 35% to 55% of a sample with hundreds of thousands of distinct CDR3 sequences, 40% of them seen once.

The genes are TRBV5-5 and TRBJ2-5, with a weak D call TRBD2 (6 bases). This sequence was found in an adult man with Graves' ophthalmopathy. Material: peripheral blood. The CDR3 DNA follows: TGTGCCAGCAGCACCGGGGGACACCAAGAGACCCAGTACTTC. Protein: CASSTGGHQETQYF.